This entry describes one T cell receptor (beta chain). Its specificity is unknown. This record comes from a study of T cell responses to AZD1222 COVID-19 vaccine. Study conclusions and caveats: AZD1222 recipients seropositive at baseline numbered only six or seven. There were repertoire samples only from the period after the peak T cell response. The study found Spike-specific TCR breadth and depth rose after two AZD1222 doses.

The CDR3 length is 14 residues. V was pared by 5 bases and J by 7 bases, with 12 bases between. CDR1 and CDR2 (germline): MNHEY, SVGAGI. Clones were sequenced by immunoSEQ multiplex PCR, and TCRdb holds only the in-frame ones, with some missing. The sample lists about 150,000 clones; 82% were seen once. This chain connects TRBV6-5 to TRBJ1-6, with D tentatively TRBD1 (6 bases). The clonotype comes from an adult in good health. The material sequenced was peripheral blood, taken on day 0 of MenACWY control vaccination. This CDR3 reads CASSRTGLNSPLHF. In nucleotides, the CDR3 is TGTGCCAGCAGTCGAACAGGGTTGAATTCACCCCTCCACTTT.